This entry concerns a single TCR beta chain. Its antigen remains unidentified. The record originates from a study of response to subunit inactivated influenza vaccine. Study-level points and caveats: Every seasonal influenza vaccination brings in few new T cells, the authors suggested.

In TCRdb, the RT-PCR reads were re-called with MiXCR into one record per CDR3 protein. The sample carries hundreds of thousands of distinct CDR3 sequences, 25% recorded once. Germline V CDR1 and CDR2: DFQATT, SNEGSKA (reference sequence). Trimming stripped 0 bases from V and 3 bases from J, with 11 bases between. The CDR3 loop spans 14 amino acids. The receptor was derived from a man in his fifties or sixties who received an inactivated influenza vaccine. This specimen consisted of CD4+ T cells sorted from PBMCs, obtained less than 6 days after vaccination. This chain links TRBV20-1 with TRBJ1-1, with D tentatively TRBD1 (6 bases). DNA of the CDR3: TGCAGTGCTAGAGATGGTGGGGGCTACACTGAAGCTTTCTTT. As protein: CSARDGGGYTEAFF.